The next 14 T cell receptor beta chains were all read from a single sample in a study of cytomegalovirus exposure and HLA in healthy donors. Vbeta (60) and Jbeta (13) primers were used in the PCR. The method was immunoSEQ multiplex PCR; TCRdb's version includes in-frame clones alone and lacks a portion of them. The table lists 100,000 to 150,000 clones, 83% of them singletons. The sample comprised PBMCs. The origin of the receptors is a woman between 40 and 55 years old in good health and CMV-seropositive.

The rearrangement links TRBV28 to TRBJ2-1, with D perhaps TRBD2 (5 bases). Trimming stripped 2 bases from V and 5 bases from J, with 16 bases between. The CDR3 length is 16 residues. Germline CDR1 MDHEN, CDR2 SYDVKM. The CDR3 region is CASSLPRVGADNEQFF. The CDR3 coding sequence is TGTGCCAGCAGTTTACCCCGAGTGGGAGCTGACAATGAGCAGTTCTTC.

The chain has TRBV7-2 and TRBJ1-5, with unresolved D. Looked up from germline, CDR1 is SGHTA and CDR2 is FQGNSA. Trimming took 1 base from V and 9 from J, leaving 19 bases between them. CDR3 size: 16 residues. The CDR3 protein is CASSLVLSSAVGPQHF. The CDR3 region has the DNA TGTGCCAGCAGCTTAGTATTATCGTCCGCGGTGGGGCCCCAGCATTTT. The full variable domain, in which reference TRBV7-2 and TRBJ1-5 provide the parts outside the CDR3, is GAGVSQSPSNKVTEKGKDVELRCDPISGHTALYWYRQSLGQGLEFLIYFQGNSAPDKSGLPSDRFSAERTGGSVSTLTIQRTQQEDSAVYLCASSLVLSSAVGPQHFGDGTRLSIL.

V is TRBV28 and J is TRBJ2-7, with 14 positions matching TRBD2. Germline V CDR1 and CDR2: MDHEN, SYDVKM. The CDR3 contains 17 residues. V lost 3 bases and J lost 7; bases outside the gene matches: 11. The CDR3 protein is CASSLGLAGESSKEQYF. CDR3 in DNA: TGTGCCAGCAGTTTGGGACTAGCGGGAGAGAGTTCGAAAGAGCAGTACTTC.

A few counts support this clone. This chain uses TRBV7-8 with TRBJ1-5, with TRBD1 as a possible D gene (5 bases). The ends were cut back, 3 bases at V and 4 bases at J, with 16 bases in the middle. Germline V gene data show CDR1 as SGHVS and CDR2 as FQNEAQ. The CDR3 length is 16 residues. This chain's CDR3 is CASSLNRGYGNQPQHF. DNA of the CDR3: TGTGCCAGCAGCTTGAACCGGGGGTATGGGAATCAGCCCCAGCATTTT. The full variable domain, with the rest looked up from reference TRBV7-8 and TRBJ1-5, is GAGVSQSPRYKVAKRGQDVALRCDPISGHVSLFWYQQALGQGPEFLTYFQNEAQLDKSGLPSDRFFAERPEGSVSTLKIQRTQQEDSAVYLCASSLNRGYGNQPQHFGDGTRLSIL.

Worth noting for this clone: A junction boundary mismatches the germline segment, possibly from a read error. The CDR3 bases are TGTGCTAGCAGCTCAGGCGGGGGCCCGGGGTTGGAGACCCAGTACTTC. It translates to CASSSGGGPGLETQYF. The chain combines TRBV7-7 with TRBJ2-5, with a weak D call TRBD2 (7 bases). The CDR3 is 16 amino acids. Germline lookup yields CDR1 SSHAT and CDR2 FNYEAQ (reference sequence).

The rearrangement links TRBV30 to TRBJ2-2; TRBD2 agrees at 8 bases. Per the germline V gene, CDR1 is GTSNPN and CDR2 is SVGIG (reference sequence). Losses at the gene ends were 2 bases for V and 3 bases for J; bases not matched to a gene: 26. The CDR3 is 22 residues long. The CDR3 loop is CAWSQGEVFASGSDKDTGELFF. CDR3 in DNA: TGTGCCTGGAGTCAGGGTGAAGTGTTCGCCAGCGGGAGTGACAAAGACACCGGGGAGCTGTTTTTT.

The chain is built from TRBV27 and TRBJ1-1; 9 nucleotides match TRBD1. Germline CDR1 reads MNHEY; CDR2 reads SMNVEV (reference sequence). The CDR3 consists of 16 residues. V shed 6 bases, J shed 7 bases, and the junction held 15 bases outside the gene matches. The CDR3 loop reads CASSSYGTGFFGEAFF. The CDR3 DNA follows: TGTGCCAGCAGCAGCTACGGGACAGGGTTTTTCGGTGAAGCTTTCTTT.

V usage is TRBV7-8 and J usage is TRBJ2-4, with D possibly matching TRBD2 (5 bases). Looked up from germline, CDR1 is SGHVS and CDR2 is FQNEAQ. Trimming shortened V by 5 bases and J by 1 base, and 12 bases separated the two germline ends. CDR3 length: 15 residues. The CDR3 DNA follows: TGTGCCAGCAGCCGGACTCTCTCGGCCAAAAACATTCAGTACTTC. This gives the protein CASSRTLSAKNIQYF.

Written as DNA, the CDR3 is TGTGCCAGCAGCTCGACCCCACCCGGGGGCTACACCTTC. Translated, it gives CASSSTPPGGYTF. The V gene is TRBV7-9, the J gene TRBJ1-2; D uncertain. There are 13 residues in the CDR3. V lost 4 bases and J lost 8, with 14 bases in between. Germline values: CDR1 SEHNR, CDR2 FQNEAQ (reference sequence).

The chain carries TRBV10-1 and TRBJ2-1, with D perhaps matching TRBD2 (5 bases). The CDR3 is made up of 13 amino acids. The germline V and J ends were trimmed by 5 bases and 7 bases, with 12 bases remaining between them. Germline V gives CDR1 WNHNN, CDR2 SYGVQD (reference sequence). The CDR3 loop reads CASSSSGVNEQFF. CDR3 nucleotides: TGCGCCAGCAGTTCATCCGGGGTGAATGAGCAGTTCTTC.

The chain links TRBV4-3 to TRBJ2-7, with 7 bases matching TRBD1. Germline V gene data show CDR1 as LGHNA and CDR2 as YSLEER. Trimming cost V 4 bases and J 2 bases; bases outside gene matches: 5. This CDR3 comprises 14 residues. CDR3 loop: CASSRDSRTYEQYF. CDR3 nucleotides: TGCGCCAGCAGCCGGGACAGTCGTACCTACGAGCAGTACTTC.

This chain joins TRBV28 and TRBJ1-5; 10 nucleotides line up with TRBD1. Looked up from germline, CDR1 is MDHEN and CDR2 is SYDVKM. The CDR3 has 19 residues. Losses at the gene ends were 5 bases for V and 2 bases for J; bases not matched to a gene: 15. The CDR3 protein is CASSLPGQGNVDGNQPQHF. CDR3 in DNA: TGTGCCAGCAGTCTGCCGGGACAGGGGAATGTGGATGGCAATCAGCCCCAGCATTTT.

This chain links TRBV29-1 with TRBJ2-3; TRBD2 is a possible D gene (5 bases). V lost 8 bases and J lost 0, with 12 bases in between. Germline CDR1 reads SQVTM; CDR2 reads ANQGSEA. The CDR3 loop spans 13 amino acids. CDR3 sequence reads: CSCGQSSTDTQYF. CDR3 DNA: TGCAGCTGCGGGCAGAGCAGCACAGATACGCAGTATTTT.

This clone was counted between two and nine times. The chain joins TRBV9 to TRBJ2-1; D may be TRBD2 (6 bases). The CDR3 runs to 13 residues. The V end was cut by 2 bases, the J end by 9 bases, with 12 bases between. Germline CDR1 SGDLS, CDR2 YYNGEE. CDR3 sequence reads: CASSVTGEGEQFF. In DNA form, the CDR3 reads TGTGCCAGCAGCGTGACGGGAGAGGGTGAGCAGTTCTTC.